This record concerns one TCR beta chain sequence. Its matching antigen is unknown. The data are from a study of regulatory T cells in long-lasting Graves disease. Study-wide points: What was studied was peripheral blood only, and not thyroid tissue. Those with persistent disease had in common more public clonotypes (about 3,000) than new patients (approximately 920).

Time point meaning: newly diagnosed GD, antithyroid drugs for less than 3 months. The TCR library was made from RNA that had been extracted from PBMCs in TRIzol. V was cut by 3 bases and J by 4 bases, with 10 bases left in between. The CDR3 sequence is 13 residues long. Construction of the TCR beta libraries employed iRepertoire HTBI primers in conjunction with Arm-PCR of CDR3 regions. TCRdb called the multiplex PCR reads again in MiXCR, with one record for every CDR3 protein. Among about 220,000 distinct CDR3 sequences, 18% were seen once, and the ten largest hold approximately 24%. The V gene is TRBV12-3 or TRBV12-4, the J gene TRBJ2-7; D is uncertain. Sequences were derived from peripheral blood mononuclear cells (PBMCs), sampled at new diagnosis, from a patient treated with antithyroid drugs. This receptor was taken from a female donor with Graves disease. CDR3 in amino acids: CASSFFFGYEQYF. In nucleotides, the CDR3 is TGTGCCAGCAGTTTTTTTTTTGGATACGAGCAGTACTTC.